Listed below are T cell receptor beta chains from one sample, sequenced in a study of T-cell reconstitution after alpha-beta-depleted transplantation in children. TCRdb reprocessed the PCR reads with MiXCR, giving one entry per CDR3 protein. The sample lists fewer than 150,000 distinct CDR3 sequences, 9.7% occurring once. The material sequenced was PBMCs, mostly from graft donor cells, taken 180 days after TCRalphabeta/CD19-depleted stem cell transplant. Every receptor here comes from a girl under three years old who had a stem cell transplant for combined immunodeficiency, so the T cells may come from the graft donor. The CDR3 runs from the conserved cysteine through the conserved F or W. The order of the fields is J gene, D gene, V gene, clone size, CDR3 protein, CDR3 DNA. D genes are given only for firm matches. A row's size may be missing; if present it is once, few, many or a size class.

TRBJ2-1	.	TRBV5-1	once	CASSTGPRDWGYDEQFF	TGCGCCAGCAGCACAGGACCACGGGACTGGGGCTACGATGAGCAGTTCTTC
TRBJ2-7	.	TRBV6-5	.	CASSYSDRSYEQYF	TGTGCCAGCAGTTACTCGGACAGATCCTACGAGCAGTACTTC
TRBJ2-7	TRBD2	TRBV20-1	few	CSARVWREGQDEQYF	TGCAGTGCTAGAGTGTGGCGGGAGGGCCAAGACGAGCAGTACTTC
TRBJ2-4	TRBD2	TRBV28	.	CASSLEGTSGVAKNIQYF	TGTGCCAGCAGTTTGGAAGGGACTAGCGGGGTAGCCAAAAACATTCAGTACTTC
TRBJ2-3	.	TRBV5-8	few	CASSFLAADTQYF	TGTGCCAGCAGCTTTCTGGCGGCAGATACGCAGTATTTT
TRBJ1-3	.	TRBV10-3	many	CAISEASKGEPGNTIYF	TGTGCCATCAGTGAGGCGAGTAAAGGGGAGCCGGGAAACACCATATATTTT
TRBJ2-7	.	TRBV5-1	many	CASSLASPYEQYF	TGCGCCAGCAGCTTGGCCAGTCCCTACGAGCAGTACTTC
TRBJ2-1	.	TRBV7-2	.	CASSLAGPRYNEQFF	TGTGCCAGCAGCTTAGCAGGTCCCAGATACAATGAGCAGTTCTTC
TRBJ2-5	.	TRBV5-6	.	CASSLGAGAETQYF	TGTGCCAGCAGCTTGGGGGCAGGGGCAGAGACCCAGTACTTC
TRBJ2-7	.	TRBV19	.	CASSIGGGWEQYF	TGTGCCAGTAGTATAGGTGGAGGGTGGGAGCAGTACTTC
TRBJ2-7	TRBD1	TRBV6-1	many	CASSRTGDEQYF	TGTGCCAGCAGTCGAACAGGGGACGAGCAGTACTTC
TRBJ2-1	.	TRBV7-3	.	CASSLSLLPPYNEQFF	TGTGCCAGCAGCTTATCCCTCCTCCCTCCATACAATGAGCAGTTCTTC
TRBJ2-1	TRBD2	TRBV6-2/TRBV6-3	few	CASSTPLEPLLAYSYNEQFF	TGTGCCAGCAGTACACCGTTAGAGCCATTACTAGCGTACTCCTACAATGAGCAGTTCTTC
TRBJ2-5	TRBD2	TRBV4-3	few	CASSPGLAEEETQYF	TGCGCCAGCAGCCCCGGACTAGCGGAGGAGGAGACCCAGTACTTC
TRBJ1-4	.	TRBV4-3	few	CASSQGAQGGNEKLFF	TGCGCCAGCAGCCAAGGGGCTCAAGGGGGGAATGAAAAACTGTTTTTT
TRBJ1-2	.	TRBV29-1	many	CSVAGFSRGYTF	TGCAGCGTTGCAGGGTTTTCGCGTGGCTACACCTTC
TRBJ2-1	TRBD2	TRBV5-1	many	CASSGTSGRARGNEQFF	TGCGCCAGCAGCGGGACTAGCGGGAGGGCCCGGGGCAATGAGCAGTTCTTC
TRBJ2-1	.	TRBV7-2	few	CASSLLAVQGSNEQFF	TGTGCCAGCAGCTTACTAGCGGTCCAGGGGTCCAATGAGCAGTTCTTC
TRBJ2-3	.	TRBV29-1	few	CSVTRREDTQYF	TGCAGCGTTACTAGGAGGGAAGATACGCAGTATTTT
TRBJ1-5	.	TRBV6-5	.	CASSPSGRGPSSQHF	TGTGCCAGCAGCCCCTCGGGCAGGGGACCTTCATCCCAGCATTTT
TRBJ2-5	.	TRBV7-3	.	CASSGAGAPQETQYF	TGTGCCAGCAGCGGGGCTGGGGCCCCGCAAGAGACCCAGTACTTC
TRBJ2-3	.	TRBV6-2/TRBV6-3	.	CASSPPPLSTDTQYF	TGTGCCAGCAGTCCACCTCCTCTGAGCACAGATACGCAGTATTTT
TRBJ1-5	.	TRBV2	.	CASMAGTLSQPQHF	TGTGCCAGCATGGCCGGGACACTTAGTCAGCCCCAGCATTTT
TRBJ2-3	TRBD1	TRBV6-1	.	CASSERQGPDTQYF	TGTGCCAGCAGTGAAAGACAGGGCCCAGATACGCAGTATTTT
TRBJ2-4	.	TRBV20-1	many	CSARDTGAPKNIQYF	TGCAGTGCTAGAGATACGGGAGCGCCTAAAAACATTCAGTACTTC
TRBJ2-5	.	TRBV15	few	CATSRPGNQETQYF	TGTGCCACCAGCAGACCGGGAAACCAAGAGACCCAGTACTTC
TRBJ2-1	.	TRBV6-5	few	CASSYSRTSSYNEQFF	TGTGCCAGCAGTTACTCGAGGACGAGCTCCTACAATGAGCAGTTCTTC
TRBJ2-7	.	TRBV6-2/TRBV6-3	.	CASSDWGAIYEQYF	TGTGCCAGCAGTGACTGGGGAGCGATCTACGAGCAGTACTTC
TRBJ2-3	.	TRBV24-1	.	CATSDPSGPHTQYF	TGTGCCACCAGTGATCCCTCGGGGCCCCATACGCAGTATTTT
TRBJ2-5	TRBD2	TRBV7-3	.	CASSLTLRGLAGGPNQETQYF	TGTGCCAGCAGCTTAACCTTACGAGGACTAGCGGGAGGACCTAATCAAGAGACCCAGTACTTC
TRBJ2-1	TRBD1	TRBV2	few	CASSEASAGGNEQFF	TGTGCCAGCAGTGAAGCGTCCGCAGGGGGCAATGAGCAGTTCTTC
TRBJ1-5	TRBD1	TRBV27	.	CASSSTGISQPQHF	TGTGCCAGCAGTTCGACAGGGATTTCTCAGCCCCAGCATTTT
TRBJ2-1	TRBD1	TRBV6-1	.	CASSDYRGNEQFF	TGTGCCAGCAGTGATTACAGGGGCAATGAGCAGTTCTTC
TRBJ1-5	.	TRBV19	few	CASSGSGGRQPQHF	TGTGCCAGTAGTGGTAGTGGGGGACGACAGCCCCAGCATTTT
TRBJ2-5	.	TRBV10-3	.	CAISEWSEETQYF	TGTGCCATCAGTGAGTGGTCCGAAGAGACCCAGTACTTC
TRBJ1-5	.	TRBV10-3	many	CAISWDSNQPQHF	TGTGCCATCAGCTGGGACAGCAATCAGCCCCAGCATTTT
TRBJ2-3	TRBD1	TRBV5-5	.	CASSLSDRGLGTDTQYF	TGTGCCAGCAGCTTGTCGGACAGGGGACTGGGGACAGATACGCAGTATTTT
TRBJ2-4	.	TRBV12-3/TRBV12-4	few	CASRLIAKNIQYF	TGTGCCAGCAGACTTATAGCCAAAAACATTCAGTACTTC
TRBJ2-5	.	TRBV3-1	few	CASSPPLWFETQYF	TGTGCCAGCAGCCCCCCACTTTGGTTTGAGACCCAGTACTTC
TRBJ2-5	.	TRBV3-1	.	CASSQEPGVKETQYF	TGTGCCAGCAGCCAAGAACCCGGTGTGAAGGAGACCCAGTACTTC
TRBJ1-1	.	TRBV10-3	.	CAISRGPNEAFF	TGTGCCATCAGTAGGGGACCGAATGAAGCTTTCTTT
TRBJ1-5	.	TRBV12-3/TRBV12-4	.	CASSIGFEGVQPQHF	TGTGCCAGCAGTATTGGGTTCGAGGGGGTTCAGCCCCAGCATTTT
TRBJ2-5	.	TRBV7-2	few	CASSQGSGEKETQYF	TGTGCCAGCAGCCAAGGATCCGGTGAGAAAGAGACCCAGTACTTC